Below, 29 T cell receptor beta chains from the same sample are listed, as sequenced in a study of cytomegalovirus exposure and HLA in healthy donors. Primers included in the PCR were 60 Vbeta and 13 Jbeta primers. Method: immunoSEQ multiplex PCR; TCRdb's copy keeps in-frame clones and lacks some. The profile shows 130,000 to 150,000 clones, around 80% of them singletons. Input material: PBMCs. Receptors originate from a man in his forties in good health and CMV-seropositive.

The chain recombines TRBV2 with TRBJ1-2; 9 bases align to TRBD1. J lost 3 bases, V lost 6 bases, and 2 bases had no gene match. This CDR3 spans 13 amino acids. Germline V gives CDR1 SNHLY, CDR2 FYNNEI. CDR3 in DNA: TGTGCCAGCAGGAGGACAGGGGACTATGGCTACACCTTC. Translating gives CASRRTGDYGYTF.

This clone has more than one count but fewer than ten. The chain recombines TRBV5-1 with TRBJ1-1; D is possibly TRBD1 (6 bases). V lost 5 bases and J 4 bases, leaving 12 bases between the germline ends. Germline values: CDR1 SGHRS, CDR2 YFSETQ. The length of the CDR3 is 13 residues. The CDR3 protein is CASSKGGTTEAFF. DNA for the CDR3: TGCGCCAGCAGTAAGGGGGGGACCACTGAAGCTTTCTTT.

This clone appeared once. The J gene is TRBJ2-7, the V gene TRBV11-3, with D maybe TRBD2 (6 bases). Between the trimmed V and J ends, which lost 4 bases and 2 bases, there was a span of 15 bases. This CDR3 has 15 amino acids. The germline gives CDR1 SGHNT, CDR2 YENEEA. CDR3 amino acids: CASSSGGVSTYEQYF. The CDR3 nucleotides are TGTGCCAGCAGCTCAGGCGGGGTCTCCACCTACGAGCAGTACTTC.

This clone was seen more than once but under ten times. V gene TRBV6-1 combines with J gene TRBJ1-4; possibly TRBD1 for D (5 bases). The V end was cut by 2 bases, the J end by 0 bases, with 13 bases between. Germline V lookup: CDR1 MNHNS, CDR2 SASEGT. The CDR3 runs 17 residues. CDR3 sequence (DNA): TGTGCCAGCAGTGAATGGGGCAGGTTTGCAACTAATGAAAAACTGTTTTTT. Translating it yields CASSEWGRFATNEKLFF.

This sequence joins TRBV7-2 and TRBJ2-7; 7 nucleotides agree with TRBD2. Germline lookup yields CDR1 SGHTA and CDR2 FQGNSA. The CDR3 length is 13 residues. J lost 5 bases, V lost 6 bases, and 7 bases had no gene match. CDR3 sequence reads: CASRHPSGHEQYF. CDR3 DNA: TGTGCCAGCAGGCATCCTAGCGGACACGAGCAGTACTTC.

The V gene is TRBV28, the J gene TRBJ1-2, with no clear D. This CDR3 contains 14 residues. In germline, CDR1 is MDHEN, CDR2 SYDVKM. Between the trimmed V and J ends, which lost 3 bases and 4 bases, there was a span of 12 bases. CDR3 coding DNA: TGTGCCAGCAGTTTGGGCCCCATAGGCTATGGCTACACCTTC. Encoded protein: CASSLGPIGYGYTF.

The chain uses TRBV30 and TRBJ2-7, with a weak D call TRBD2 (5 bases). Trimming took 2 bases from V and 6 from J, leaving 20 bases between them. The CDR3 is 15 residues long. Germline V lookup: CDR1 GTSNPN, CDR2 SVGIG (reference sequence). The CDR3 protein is CAWSPTRGYASEQYF. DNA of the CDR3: TGTGCCTGGAGTCCCACACGAGGGTATGCGAGCGAGCAGTACTTC.

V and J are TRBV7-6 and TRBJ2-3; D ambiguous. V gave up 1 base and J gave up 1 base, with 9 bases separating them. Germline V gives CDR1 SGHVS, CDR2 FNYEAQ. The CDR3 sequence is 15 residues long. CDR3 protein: CASSLVAVGTDTQYF. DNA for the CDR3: TGTGCCAGCAGCTTAGTGGCGGTGGGCACAGATACGCAGTATTTT.

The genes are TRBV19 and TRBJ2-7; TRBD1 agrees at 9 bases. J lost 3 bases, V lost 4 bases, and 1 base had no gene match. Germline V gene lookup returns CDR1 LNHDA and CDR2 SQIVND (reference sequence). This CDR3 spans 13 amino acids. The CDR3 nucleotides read TGTGCCAGTAGTACGGGACAGGGCTACGAGCAGTACTTC. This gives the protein CASSTGQGYEQYF.

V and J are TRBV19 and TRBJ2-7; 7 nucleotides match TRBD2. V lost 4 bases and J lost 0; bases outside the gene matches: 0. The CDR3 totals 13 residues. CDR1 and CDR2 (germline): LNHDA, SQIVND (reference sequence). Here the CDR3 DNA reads TGTGCCAGTAGTAGCGGGAGCTCCTACGAGCAGTACTTC. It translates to CASSSGSSYEQYF. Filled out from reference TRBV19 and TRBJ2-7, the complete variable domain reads DGGITQSPKYLFRKEGQNVTLSCEQNLNHDAMYWYRQDPGQGLRLIYYSQIVNDFQKGDIAEGYSVSREKKESFPLTVTSAQKNPTAFYLCASSSGSSYEQYFGPGTRLTVT.

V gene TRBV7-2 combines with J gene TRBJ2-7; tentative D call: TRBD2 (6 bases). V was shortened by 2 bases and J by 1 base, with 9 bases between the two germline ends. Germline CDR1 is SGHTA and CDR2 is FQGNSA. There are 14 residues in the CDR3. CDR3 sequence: CASSLLAGSYEQYF. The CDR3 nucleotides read TGTGCCAGCAGCTTACTGGCGGGGTCCTACGAGCAGTACTTC.

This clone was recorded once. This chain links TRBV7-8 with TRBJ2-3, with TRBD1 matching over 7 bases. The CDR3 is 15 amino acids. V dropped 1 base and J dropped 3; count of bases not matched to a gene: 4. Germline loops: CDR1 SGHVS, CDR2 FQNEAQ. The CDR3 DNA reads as TGTGCCAGCAGCTTAGGACAGGGTAGGACAGATACGCAGTATTTT. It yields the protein CASSLGQGRTDTQYF.

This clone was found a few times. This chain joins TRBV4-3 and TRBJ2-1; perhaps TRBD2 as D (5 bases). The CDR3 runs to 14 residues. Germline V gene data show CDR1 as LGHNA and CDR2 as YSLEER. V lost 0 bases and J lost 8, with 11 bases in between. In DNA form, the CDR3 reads TGCGCCAGCAGCCAAGAAGGGCTAGCACATGAGCAGTTCTTC. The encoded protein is CASSQEGLAHEQFF.

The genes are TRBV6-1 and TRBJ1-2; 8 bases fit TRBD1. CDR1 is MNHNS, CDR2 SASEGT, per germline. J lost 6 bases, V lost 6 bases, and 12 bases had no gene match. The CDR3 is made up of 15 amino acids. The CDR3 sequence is CASRGGRTGQNGYTF. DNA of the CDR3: TGTGCCAGCAGGGGGGGCCGGACAGGGCAGAATGGCTACACCTTC.

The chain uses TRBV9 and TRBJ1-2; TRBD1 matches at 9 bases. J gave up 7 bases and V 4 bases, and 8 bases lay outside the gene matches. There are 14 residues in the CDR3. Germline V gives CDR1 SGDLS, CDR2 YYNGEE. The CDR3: CASSSKGQGGGYTF. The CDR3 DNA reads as TGTGCCAGCAGCTCAAAGGGACAGGGTGGTGGCTACACCTTC.

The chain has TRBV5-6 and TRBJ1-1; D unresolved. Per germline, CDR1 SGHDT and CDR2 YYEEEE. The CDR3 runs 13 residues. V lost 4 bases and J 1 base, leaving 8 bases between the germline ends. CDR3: CASSSGRNTEAFF. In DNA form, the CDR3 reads TGTGCCAGCAGCAGCGGGAGGAACACTGAAGCTTTCTTT. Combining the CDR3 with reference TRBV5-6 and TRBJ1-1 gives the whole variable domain DAGVTQSPTHLIKTRGQQVTLRCSPKSGHDTVSWYQQALGQGPQFIFQYYEEEERQRGNFPDRFSGHQFPNYSSELNVNALLLGDSALYLCASSSGRNTEAFFGQGTRLTVV.

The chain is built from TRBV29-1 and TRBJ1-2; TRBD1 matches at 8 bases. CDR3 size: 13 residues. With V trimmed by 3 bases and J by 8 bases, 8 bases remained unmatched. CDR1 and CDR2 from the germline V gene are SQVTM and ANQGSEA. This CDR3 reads CSVETGEVSGYTF. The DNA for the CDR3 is TGCAGCGTTGAGACAGGGGAGGTGTCGGGCTACACCTTC. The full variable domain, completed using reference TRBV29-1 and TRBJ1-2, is SAVISQKPSRDICQRGTSLTIQCQVDSQVTMMFWYRQQPGQSLTLIATANQGSEATYESGFVIDKFPISRPNLTFSTLTVSNMSPEDSSIYLCSVETGEVSGYTFGSGTRLTVV.

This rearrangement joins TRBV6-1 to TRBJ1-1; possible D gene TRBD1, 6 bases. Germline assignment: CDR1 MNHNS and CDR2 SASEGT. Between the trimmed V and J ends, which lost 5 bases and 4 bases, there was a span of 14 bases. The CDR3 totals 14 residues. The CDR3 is CASSYGGAGTEAFF. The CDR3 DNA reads TGTGCCAGCAGTTATGGGGGGGCCGGCACTGAAGCTTTCTTT.

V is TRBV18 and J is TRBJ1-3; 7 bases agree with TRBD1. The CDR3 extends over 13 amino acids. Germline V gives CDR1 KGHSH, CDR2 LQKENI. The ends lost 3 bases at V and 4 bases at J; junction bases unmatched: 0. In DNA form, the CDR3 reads TGTGCCAGCTCACCGGGACAGGGAAACACCATATATTTT. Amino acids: CASSPGQGNTIYF.

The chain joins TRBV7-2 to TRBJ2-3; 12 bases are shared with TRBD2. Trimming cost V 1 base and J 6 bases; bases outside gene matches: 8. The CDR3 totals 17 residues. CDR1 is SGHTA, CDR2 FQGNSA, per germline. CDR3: CASSLGLAGGKADTQYF. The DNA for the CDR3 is TGTGCCAGCAGCTTAGGTCTAGCGGGGGGGAAGGCGGATACGCAGTATTTT.

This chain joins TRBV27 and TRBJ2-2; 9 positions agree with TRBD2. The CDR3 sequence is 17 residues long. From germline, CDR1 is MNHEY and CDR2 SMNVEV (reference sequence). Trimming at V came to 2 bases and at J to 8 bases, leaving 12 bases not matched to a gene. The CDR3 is CASSLRGGGADRGELFF. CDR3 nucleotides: TGTGCCAGCAGTTTAAGGGGCGGGGGGGCTGATAGGGGGGAGCTGTTTTTT.

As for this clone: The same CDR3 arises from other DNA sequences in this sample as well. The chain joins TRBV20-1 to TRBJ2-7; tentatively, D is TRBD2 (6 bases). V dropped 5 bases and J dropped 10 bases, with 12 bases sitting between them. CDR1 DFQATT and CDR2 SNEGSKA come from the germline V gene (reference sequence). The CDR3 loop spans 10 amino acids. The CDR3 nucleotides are TGCAGTGCTTTTTTGGGACTTCAGTACTTC. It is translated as CSAFLGLQYF.

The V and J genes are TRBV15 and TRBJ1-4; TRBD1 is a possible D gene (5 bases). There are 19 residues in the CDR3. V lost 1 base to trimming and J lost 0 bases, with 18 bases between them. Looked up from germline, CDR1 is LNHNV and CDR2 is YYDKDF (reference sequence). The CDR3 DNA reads TGTGCCACCAGCAGAGGGGGAATGACAGCCTTTGCAACTAATGAAAAACTGTTTTTT. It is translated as CATSRGGMTAFATNEKLFF.

In nucleotides, the CDR3 is TGTGCCAGCAGGCTACTAGTGAACACCGGGGAGCTGTTTTTT. Its translation is CASRLLVNTGELFF. The genes are TRBV5-6 and TRBJ2-2, with D perhaps TRBD2 (5 bases). Germline V gives CDR1 SGHDT, CDR2 YYEEEE. Trimming took 5 bases from V and 1 from J, leaving 9 bases between them. This CDR3 is built from 14 residues.

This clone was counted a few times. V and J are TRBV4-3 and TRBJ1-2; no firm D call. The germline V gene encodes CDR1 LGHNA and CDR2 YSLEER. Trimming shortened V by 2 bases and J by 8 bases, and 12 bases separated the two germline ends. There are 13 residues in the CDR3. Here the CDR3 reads CASSQLDFGGYTF. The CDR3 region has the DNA TGCGCCAGCAGCCAATTGGACTTCGGGGGCTACACCTTC.

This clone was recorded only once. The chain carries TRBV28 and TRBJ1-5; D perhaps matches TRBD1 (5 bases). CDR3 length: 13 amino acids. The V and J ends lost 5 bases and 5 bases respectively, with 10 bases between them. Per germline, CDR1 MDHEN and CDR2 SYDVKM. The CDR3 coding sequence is TGTGCCAGCAGTGCCGACAGTTATCAGCCCCAGCATTTT. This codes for CASSADSYQPQHF.

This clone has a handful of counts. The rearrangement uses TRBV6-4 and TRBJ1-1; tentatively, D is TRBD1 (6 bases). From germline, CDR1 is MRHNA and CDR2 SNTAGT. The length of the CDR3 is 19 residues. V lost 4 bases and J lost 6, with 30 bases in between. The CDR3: CASSVPRAWIEGGEAEAFF. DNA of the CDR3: TGTGCCAGCAGTGTCCCCCGGGCGTGGATTGAGGGGGGGGAGGCTGAAGCTTTCTTT.

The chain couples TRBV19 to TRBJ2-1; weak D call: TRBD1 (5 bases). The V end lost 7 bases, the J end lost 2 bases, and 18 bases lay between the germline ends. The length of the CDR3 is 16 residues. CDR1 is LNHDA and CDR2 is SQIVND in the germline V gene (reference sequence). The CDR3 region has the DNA TGTGCCAGTACCTCGACAGCAAAGGGTCCCTACAATGAGCAGTTCTTC. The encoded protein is CASTSTAKGPYNEQFF.

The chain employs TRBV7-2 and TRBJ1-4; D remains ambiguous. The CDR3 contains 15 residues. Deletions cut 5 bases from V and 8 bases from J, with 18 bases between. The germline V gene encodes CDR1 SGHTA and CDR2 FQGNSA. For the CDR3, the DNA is TGTGCCAGCAGCCTCGGCCCGGGCGGAGGGGAAAAACTGTTTTTT. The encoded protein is CASSLGPGGGEKLFF. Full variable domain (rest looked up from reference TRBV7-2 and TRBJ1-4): GAGVSQSPSNKVTEKGKDVELRCDPISGHTALYWYRQSLGQGLEFLIYFQGNSAPDKSGLPSDRFSAERTGGSVSTLTIQRTQQEDSAVYLCASSLGPGGGEKLFFGSGTQLSVL.